The 6 T cell receptor beta chains in this list originate from one sample, sequenced in a study of T cells in Graves' hyperthyroidism and ophthalmopathy. Amplified TCR beta CDR3 regions came from RNA transcripts. Using the HTBI primer set, a first-round RT-PCR was run on the TCR CDR3. One entry per CDR3 protein, called by TCRdb with MiXCR from the multiplex PCR reads. The sample consists of roughly 800,000 distinct CDR3 sequences, 38% of them appearing once. The sequenced sample consisted of blood. The receptors stem from a man aged 18 to 30 with Graves' hyperthyroidism.

J is TRBJ2-7 and V is TRBV5-1; no clear D. This CDR3 contains 13 residues. Trimming removed 3 bases at V and 4 bases at J, with 11 bases between. In germline, CDR1 is SGHRS, CDR2 YFSETQ. The CDR3 nucleotides are TGCGCCAGCAGCTACGACCCAGAATACGAGCAGTACTTC. Encoded protein: CASSYDPEYEQYF.

This clonotype has a count of ten or more. The V gene is TRBV2, the J gene TRBJ2-2; D gene ambiguous. From germline, CDR1 is SNHLY and CDR2 FYNNEI. This CDR3 comprises 14 residues. Trimming shortened V by 3 bases and J by 4 bases, and 9 bases separated the two germline ends. The CDR3 loop reads CASSDTVLTGELFF. CDR3 DNA: TGTGCCAGCAGTGATACAGTTCTCACCGGGGAGCTGTTTTTT. The full variable domain, in which reference TRBV2 and TRBJ2-2 provide the parts outside the CDR3, is EPEVTQTPSHQVTQMGQEVILRCVPISNHLYFYWYRQILGQKVEFLVSFYNNEISEKSEIFDDQFSVERPDGSNFTLKIRSTKLEDSAMYFCASSDTVLTGELFFGEGSRLTVL.

This rearrangement joins TRBV29-1 to TRBJ1-4; D is ambiguous. CDR3 length: 18 residues. CDR1 SQVTM and CDR2 ANQGSEA come from the germline V gene. V dropped 3 bases and J dropped 0 bases, with 20 bases sitting between them. CDR3 DNA: TGCAGCGTTGAGGAGGGCCCTAGCACTGAAGCAACTAATGAAAAACTGTTTTTT. This encodes CSVEEGPSTEATNEKLFF.

The sample holds many counts of this clonotype. The chain joins TRBV6-5 to TRBJ2-5; D assignment may be TRBD1 or TRBD2 (6 bases each). Germline CDR1 reads MNHEY; CDR2 reads SVGAGI. This CDR3 has 12 residues. Trimming took off 4 bases at V and 5 bases at J, with 8 bases between the two ends. CDR3 nucleotides: TGTGCCAGCAGTTGGGGGGCCGAGACCCAGTACTTC. Amino acid sequence: CASSWGAETQYF.

Many counts were recorded for this clonotype. The chain combines TRBV10-3 with TRBJ2-5; D may be TRBD2 (5 bases). Germline assignment: CDR1 ENHRY and CDR2 SYGVKD. Trimming cost V 3 bases and J 5 bases, with 13 bases left between them. This CDR3 region has 14 residues. CDR3 sequence reads: CAISESLGSETQYF. In DNA, the CDR3 is TGTGCCATCAGTGAATCACTAGGGAGTGAGACCCAGTACTTC.

This clonotype was seen at least ten times. V gene TRBV29-1 combines with J gene TRBJ2-7, with unresolved D. The germline V gene encodes CDR1 SQVTM and CDR2 ANQGSEA. CDR3 length equals 12 residues. Trimming removed 4 bases from V and 9 bases from J, with 16 bases in between. Here the CDR3 reads CSVVGIPTRQYF. CDR3 bases: TGCAGCGTTGTAGGAATTCCTACGAGGCAGTACTTC.